These T cell receptor beta chains were read from a single sample in a study of T cell clonotyping in hematopoietic cell transplantation. Generated by immunoSEQ multiplex PCR, the TCRdb table keeps only in-frame clones and is missing some. Of about 8,000 clones in the sample, roughly 79% were seen once. This specimen was peripheral blood mononuclear cells, taken 180 days after allogeneic stem cell transplant. Receptors originate from a female patient aged 50-59 years who had an allogeneic stem cell transplant from an unrelated donor, so the T cells may come from the graft donor. Some clones in this sample may be carry-over from other donors' samples. Both conserved end residues are part of each CDR3. The D gene is left open where the match is weak. Size is stated for part of the rows, as once, few or many counts, or as a class when the clone is expanded.

J: TRBJ2-1
size: once
D: TRBD1
V: TRBV30
DNA: TGTGCCTGCCCGCGGACAGGGGACCCCTACAATGAGCAGTTCTTC
CDR3: CACPRTGDPYNEQFF

J: TRBJ1-4
size: -
D: -
V: TRBV6-1
DNA: TGTGCCAGCAGTCAAGAGTGGGGGATCTCGAATGAAAAACTGTTTTTT
CDR3: CASSQEWGISNEKLFF

J: TRBJ1-1
size: -
D: -
V: TRBV6-5
DNA: TGTGCCAGCAGTTCTCTGGGTCTCACTGAAGCTTTCTTT
CDR3: CASSSLGLTEAFF

J: TRBJ2-4
size: -
D: -
V: TRBV7-2
DNA: TGTGCCAGCAGCTTTATCTCCCAAGCCAAAAACATTCAGTACTTC
CDR3: CASSFISQAKNIQYF

J: TRBJ2-3
size: -
D: -
V: TRBV4-3
DNA: TGCGCCAGCAGCCAAAGGAGGGGGGCCCCAGGCACAGATACGCAGTATTTT
CDR3: CASSQRRGAPGTDTQYF

J: TRBJ1-2
size: -
D: TRBD1
V: TRBV4-3
DNA: TGCGCCAGCAGCCAACCTCACGAACAGGGGGCTTATGGCTACACCTTC
CDR3: CASSQPHEQGAYGYTF

J: TRBJ2-2
size: -
D: -
V: TRBV5-1
DNA: TGCGCCAGCAGCGAGGACAGTTCCCCCGGGGAGCTGTTTTTT
CDR3: CASSEDSSPGELFF

J: TRBJ2-1
size: -
D: -
V: TRBV5-1
DNA: TGCGCCAGCAGCGGCACAGGGATTGAGCAGTTCTTC
CDR3: CASSGTGIEQFF

J: TRBJ2-5
size: -
D: TRBD2
V: TRBV29-1
DNA: TGCAGCGTTCGGGACGGGGGGGAGACCCAGTACTTC
CDR3: CSVRDGGETQYF

J: TRBJ1-1
size: -
D: -
V: TRBV7-3
DNA: TGTGCCAGCAGCGAGGGTCAGAGTGAAGCTTTCTTT
CDR3: CASSEGQSEAFF

J: TRBJ2-7
size: once
D: TRBD1
V: TRBV4-3
DNA: TGCGCCAGCAGCCAATCCATGACAGGGACCTACGAGCAGTACTTC
CDR3: CASSQSMTGTYEQYF

J: TRBJ2-2
size: -
D: TRBD1
V: TRBV29-1
DNA: TGCAGCGTTGAATCCGGGACAGGGGTAGGGACCGGGGAGCTGTTTTTT
CDR3: CSVESGTGVGTGELFF

J: TRBJ1-2
size: -
D: -
V: TRBV7-9
DNA: TGTGCCAGCAGCTCCGGGGGGGACACGAACTATGGCTACACCTTC
CDR3: CASSSGGDTNYGYTF

J: TRBJ2-5
size: -
D: -
V: TRBV19
DNA: TGTGCCAGTAGTAAGAGACTAGAGGGGGCGGGAGAGACCCAGTACTTC
CDR3: CASSKRLEGAGETQYF

J: TRBJ1-5
size: -
D: -
V: TRBV9
DNA: TGTGCCAGCAGCCCCGAAATTGGTCAGCCCCAGCATTTT
CDR3: CASSPEIGQPQHF

J: TRBJ1-4
size: -
D: TRBD1
V: TRBV4-1
DNA: TGCGCCAGCAGCCAACCAGGGGGCCGGGACAGGAATGAAAAACTGTTTTTT
CDR3: CASSQPGGRDRNEKLFF